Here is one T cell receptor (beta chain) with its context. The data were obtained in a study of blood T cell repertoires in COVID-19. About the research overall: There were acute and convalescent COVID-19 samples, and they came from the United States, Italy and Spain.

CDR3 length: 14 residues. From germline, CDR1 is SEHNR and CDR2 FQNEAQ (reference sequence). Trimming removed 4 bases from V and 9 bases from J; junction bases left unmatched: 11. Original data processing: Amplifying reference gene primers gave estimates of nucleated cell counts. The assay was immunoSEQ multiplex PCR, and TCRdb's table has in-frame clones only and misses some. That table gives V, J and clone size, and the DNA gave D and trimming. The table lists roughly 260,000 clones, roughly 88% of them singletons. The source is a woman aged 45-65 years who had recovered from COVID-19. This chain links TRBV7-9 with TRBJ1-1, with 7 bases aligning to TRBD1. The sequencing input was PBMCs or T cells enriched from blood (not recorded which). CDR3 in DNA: TGTGCCAGCAGCTCCCGCCCTAGGGGGCAAAAAGCTTTCTTT. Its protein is CASSSRPRGQKAFF.